Listed below are T cell receptor beta chains from one sample, sequenced in a study of blood T cell repertoires in COVID-19. Method: immunoSEQ multiplex PCR; TCRdb's copy keeps in-frame clones and lacks some. The table shows roughly 28,000 clones, with approximately 89% occurring only once. The material sequenced was peripheral blood. These receptors all come from a human donor with acute or convalescent COVID-19. The donor label of this sample is uncertain. CDR3s include the opening cysteine and the closing phenylalanine or tryptophan. The D gene is left open where the match is weak. Only some rows state a clone size, as once, few, many or a class for expanded clones.

-	TRBJ1-4	TRBV3-1/TRBV3-2	few	CASSQRGGILYEKLFF	TGTGCCAGCAGCCAAAGGGGGGGCATTTTATATGAAAAACTGTTTTTT
-	TRBJ1-2	TRBV19	-	CASRVPNYGYTF	TGTGCCAGCAGGGTTCCTAACTATGGCTACACCTTC
TRBD1	TRBJ1-1	TRBV7-9	-	CASSFYRGSGTEAFF	TGTGCCAGCAGCTTTTACAGGGGGTCGGGCACTGAAGCTTTCTTT
TRBD1	TRBJ2-1	TRBV6-5	-	CASSYDREGNEQFF	TGTGCCAGCAGTTACGACAGGGAAGGCAATGAGCAGTTCTTC
-	TRBJ2-5	TRBV5-1	-	CASSLGQAGQETQYF	TGCGCCAGCAGCTTGGGACAGGCCGGGCAAGAGACCCAGTACTTC
-	TRBJ1-5	TRBV18	-	CASSSKPPGQMSNQPQHF	TGTGCCAGCTCATCAAAACCCCCGGGACAAATGTCCAATCAGCCCCAGCATTTT
-	TRBJ2-7	TRBV30	once	CAWSVGLTYEQYF	TGTGCCTGGAGTGTGGGCCTTACCTACGAGCAGTACTTC
-	TRBJ1-3	TRBV30	-	CAWSAGNPGNTIYF	TGTGCCTGGAGTGCCGGGAATCCTGGAAACACCATATATTTT
TRBD1	TRBJ2-3	TRBV28	-	CASSQDRGVDTQYF	TGTGCCAGCAGTCAGGACAGGGGGGTGGATACGCAGTATTTT
-	TRBJ2-6	TRBV28	-	CASSKPPSGANVLTF	TGTGCCAGCAGCAAGCCGCCCTCTGGGGCCAACGTCCTGACTTTC
-	TRBJ2-1	TRBV7-9	-	CASSGPTGSSYNEQFF	TGTGCCAGCAGCGGCCCGACTGGGTCTTCCTACAATGAGCAGTTCTTC
-	TRBJ2-2	TRBV7-9	-	CASSLGRQVNTGELFF	TGTGCCAGCAGCCTTGGCCGACAAGTGAACACCGGGGAGCTGTTTTTT
-	TRBJ1-1	TRBV3-1/TRBV3-2	-	CASSPQMNTEAFF	TGTGCCAGCAGCCCGCAGATGAACACTGAAGCTTTCTTT
TRBD1	TRBJ2-2	TRBV9	-	CASSVRTGGDTGELFF	TGTGCCAGCAGCGTAAGGACAGGGGGCGACACCGGGGAGCTGTTTTTT
TRBD1	TRBJ1-1	TRBV7-8	-	CASSWTGTGGTEAFF	TGTGCCAGCAGCTGGACCGGGACAGGGGGCACTGAAGCTTTCTTT
-	TRBJ1-3	TRBV5-1	-	CASSLRSAGNTIYF	TGCGCCAGCAGCTTGCGGTCAGCGGGAAACACCATATATTTT
TRBD1	TRBJ1-4	TRBV5-5	once	CASSFYRGNEKLFF	TGTGCCAGCAGCTTCTACAGGGGGAATGAAAAACTGTTTTTT
TRBD1	TRBJ1-2	TRBV5-4	-	CASSPPRSTGGLNGYTF	TGTGCCAGCAGCCCCCCCCGGTCGACAGGGGGTTTGAATGGCTACACCTTC
-	TRBJ2-1	TRBV30	-	CAWSRQTSEQFF	TGTGCCTGGAGCCGACAGACGTCCGAGCAGTTCTTC
TRBD1	TRBJ1-4	TRBV27	-	CASGLDRVNEKLFF	TGTGCCAGCGGCCTGGACAGGGTTAATGAAAAACTGTTTTTT
TRBD1	TRBJ1-5	TRBV11-2	-	CASSLDRGRNQPQHF	TGTGCCAGCAGCTTAGACAGGGGGCGAAATCAGCCCCAGCATTTT
TRBD1	TRBJ1-1	TRBV18	-	CASSPPQGANTEAFF	TGTGCCAGCTCACCTCCACAGGGGGCGAACACTGAAGCTTTCTTT
-	TRBJ2-2	TRBV5-6	-	CASAPTGRNTGELFF	TGTGCCTCTGCCCCCACAGGGCGGAACACCGGGGAGCTGTTTTTT
-	TRBJ1-1	TRBV18	-	CASSPAVLWALNTEAFF	TGTGCCAGCTCACCAGCTGTGTTGTGGGCCCTGAACACTGAAGCTTTCTTT
TRBD2	TRBJ2-1	TRBV10-3	-	CAISGRTSGSDEQFF	TGTGCCATCAGTGGGCGGACTAGCGGGAGTGATGAGCAGTTCTTC
-	TRBJ1-1	TRBV19	once	CASSIVTGQHEAFF	TGTGCCAGTAGTATCGTCACGGGACAACATGAAGCTTTCTTT
-	TRBJ2-7	TRBV27	-	CASAYRISYEQYF	TGTGCCAGTGCTTACAGAATCTCCTACGAGCAGTACTTC
-	TRBJ1-1	TRBV5-1	-	CASSLGAEAFF	TGCGCCAGCAGCTTGGGAGCTGAAGCTTTCTTT
TRBD2	TRBJ2-7	TRBV19	-	CASSTRQSGGTSGRAGEQYF	TGTGCCAGTAGTACGCGACAGTCAGGGGGTACTAGCGGGAGGGCCGGCGAGCAGTACTTC
TRBD1	TRBJ1-1	TRBV6-6	-	CASSRYVWGQGRTEAFF	TGTGCCAGCAGTAGATATGTGTGGGGACAGGGTAGAACTGAAGCTTTCTTT
TRBD1	TRBJ2-3	TRBV29-1	-	CSVELRDRGLTDTQYF	TGCAGCGTTGAACTCCGGGACAGGGGTCTCACAGATACGCAGTATTTT
-	TRBJ1-5	TRBV24-1	-	CATSEQGDSQHF	TGTGCCACCAGTGAACAGGGTGACTCCCAGCATTTT
TRBD1	TRBJ2-1	TRBV6-1	-	CASSEKGQGSEQFF	TGTGCCAGCAGTGAAAAGGGACAGGGGAGTGAGCAGTTCTTC
-	TRBJ2-3	TRBV5-4	-	CASSLGGGTDTQYF	TGTGCCAGCAGCTTGGGGGGGGGCACAGATACGCAGTATTTT
-	TRBJ2-1	TRBV9	-	CASSVAGSGNEQFF	TGTGCCAGCAGCGTAGCGGGGTCGGGGAATGAGCAGTTCTTC
-	TRBJ2-7	TRBV4-2	-	CASSQGLALEQYF	TGTGCCAGCAGCCAGGGGCTAGCGCTCGAGCAGTACTTC
-	TRBJ1-2	TRBV30	few	CASPDTGDGYTF	TGTGCCAGCCCGGACACGGGTGATGGCTACACCTTC
-	TRBJ2-7	TRBV6-5	-	CASVRDRGEQYF	TGTGCCAGCGTCCGAGACCGGGGGGAGCAGTACTTC
TRBD2	TRBJ2-2	TRBV6-4	-	CASSVGLAAGELFF	TGTGCCAGCAGTGTGGGACTAGCGGCCGGGGAGCTGTTTTTT
TRBD1	TRBJ2-7	TRBV7-3	-	CASSLTGQAYEQYF	TGTGCCAGCAGCTTAACGGGACAGGCATACGAGCAGTACTTC
-	TRBJ1-2	TRBV5-5	-	CASGSERGGYTF	TGTGCGAGCGGGAGTGAACGGGGTGGCTACACCTTC
TRBD1	TRBJ1-1	TRBV4-2	-	CASSQVAGQGDTEAFF	TGTGCCAGCAGCCAAGTGGCCGGACAGGGAGACACTGAAGCTTTCTTT
-	TRBJ2-7	TRBV7-7	few	CASSLANGYEQYF	TGTGCTAGCAGCTTAGCGAACGGCTACGAGCAGTACTTC
-	TRBJ2-5	TRBV25-1	-	CASSFLGAQYF	TGTGCCAGCAGCTTTCTGGGAGCCCAGTACTTC
-	TRBJ2-1	TRBV5-1	-	CASSFNTGGYNEQFF	TGCGCCAGCAGCTTCAATACAGGTGGCTACAATGAGCAGTTCTTC
-	TRBJ2-6	TRBV5-1	-	CASSLDQAGANVLTF	TGCGCCAGCAGCTTGGATCAGGCTGGGGCCAACGTCCTGACTTTC
TRBD1	TRBJ1-1	TRBV27	-	CASSFQTGVNTEAFF	TGTGCCAGCAGTTTCCAGACAGGGGTGAACACTGAAGCTTTCTTT
TRBD2	TRBJ2-3	TRBV2	-	CASSPTGTSGRGTDTQYF	TGTGCCAGCAGTCCGACCGGGACTAGCGGGAGAGGGACAGATACGCAGTATTTT
TRBD1	TRBJ2-6	TRBV6-4	-	CASSSTGDRVFGANVLTF	TGTGCCAGCAGCAGCACGGGGGACAGGGTATTTGGGGCCAACGTCCTGACTTTC